This T cell receptor beta chain originates from a study of blood T cells in healthy people across ages. The junction had 2 bases not matched to a gene; V was cut back by 5 bases and J by 3 bases. Germline CDR1 reads SGHTA; CDR2 reads FQGNSA. This CDR3 has 13 residues. Primed by a sample-barcoded 5' primer and a J-beta primer mix, a second PCR proceeded for roughly 6 to 12 cycles. Carrying 12 random nucleotides, a template-switch adaptor labeled each individual cDNA molecule. A single record per CDR3 protein comes from TCRdb applying MiXCR to the 5' RACE reads. The top ten clones hold about 30% of a sample with 270,000 or so distinct CDR3 sequences, around 29% of them seen once.

The sample was blood. The J gene is TRBJ2-7, the V gene TRBV7-2; TRBD2 matches 9 bases. This receptor was obtained from a woman in her seventies in good health. The CDR3, as DNA: TGTGCCAGCAGCACGACTAGCGGCTACGAGCAGTACTTC. This gives the protein CASSTTSGYEQYF.